This TCR beta chain was documented in a study of control samples from healthy donors and cancer patients. The assay was immunoSEQ multiplex PCR, and TCRdb's table has in-frame clones only and misses some. The sample has tens of thousands of clones, around 91% seen once; the top ten hold over 9.5%. CDR3 size: 14 residues. Germline loops: CDR1 ENHRY, CDR2 SYGVKD. The junction had 8 bases not matched to a gene; V was cut back by 10 bases and J by 0 bases. The TCR sequence derives from a man between 45 and 60 years old with lung cancer. Material: PBMCs. V is TRBV10-3 and J is TRBJ1-1, with 7 bases aligning to TRBD1. The CDR3 reads CATNARGMNTEAFF. CDR3 in DNA: TGTGCCACCAATGCCAGGGGGATGAACACTGAAGCTTTCTTT.